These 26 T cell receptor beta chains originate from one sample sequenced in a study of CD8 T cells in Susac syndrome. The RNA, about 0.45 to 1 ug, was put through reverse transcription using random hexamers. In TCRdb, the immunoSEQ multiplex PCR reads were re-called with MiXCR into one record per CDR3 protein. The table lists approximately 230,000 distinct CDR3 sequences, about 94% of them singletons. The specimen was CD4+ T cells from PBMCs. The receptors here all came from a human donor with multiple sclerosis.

The CDR3 reads CASSNDRGEGQPQHF. CDR3 DNA: TGTGCCAGCAGCAACGACAGGGGGGAAGGACAGCCCCAGCATTTT. The chain uses TRBV7-8 and TRBJ1-5; 9 positions agree with TRBD1. With 5 bases clipped from V and 7 bases from J, the junction kept 9 bases outside the gene matches. Germline CDR1 is SGHVS and CDR2 is FQNEAQ. The length of the CDR3 is 15 residues.

CDR3: CASSLGRSPGYTF. The CDR3, as DNA: TGTGCCAGCAGCTTAGGCCGCTCCCCTGGCTACACCTTC. The chain combines TRBV7-2 with TRBJ1-2; D gene unclear. V was clipped by 1 base and J by 7 bases, with 10 bases between them. CDR3 size: 13 residues. Germline-derived CDR1 and CDR2 are SGHTA and FQGNSA.

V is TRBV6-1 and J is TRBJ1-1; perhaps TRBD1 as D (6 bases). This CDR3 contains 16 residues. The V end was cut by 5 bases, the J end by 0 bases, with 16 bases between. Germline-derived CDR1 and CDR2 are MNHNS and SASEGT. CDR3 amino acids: CASSRGQPGMNTEAFF. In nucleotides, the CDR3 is TGTGCCAGCAGTCGTGGACAGCCGGGGATGAACACTGAAGCTTTCTTT.

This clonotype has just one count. For the CDR3, the DNA is TGCAGTGCTAGGGACAGCCGCCTTTCGGGGGCTTTCTTT. This encodes CSARDSRLSGAFF. The J gene is TRBJ1-1, the V gene TRBV20-1; possible D gene TRBD1, 6 bases. The germline CDR1 and CDR2 sequences are DFQATT and SNEGSKA (reference sequence). The V gene lost 3 bases and the J gene lost 11 bases, with 19 bases spanning the gap. The CDR3 spans 13 residues.

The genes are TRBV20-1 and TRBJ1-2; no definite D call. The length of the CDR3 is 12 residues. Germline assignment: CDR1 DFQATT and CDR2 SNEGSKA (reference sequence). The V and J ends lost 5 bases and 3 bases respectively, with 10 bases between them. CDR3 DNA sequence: TGCAGTGCTTCGAAGACGGACTATGGCTACACCTTC. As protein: CSASKTDYGYTF.

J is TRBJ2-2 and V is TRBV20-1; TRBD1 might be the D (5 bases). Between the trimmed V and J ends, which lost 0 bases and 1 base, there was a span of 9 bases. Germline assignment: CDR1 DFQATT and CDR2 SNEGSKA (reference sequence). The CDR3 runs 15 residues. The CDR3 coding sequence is TGCAGTGCTAGAGATTTCAGGGTGAACACCGGGGAGCTGTTTTTT. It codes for CSARDFRVNTGELFF.

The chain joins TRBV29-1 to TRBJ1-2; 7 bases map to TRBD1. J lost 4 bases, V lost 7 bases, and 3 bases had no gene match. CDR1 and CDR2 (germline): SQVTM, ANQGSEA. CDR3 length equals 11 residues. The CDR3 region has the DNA TGCAGCGCGGGGACAGTCTATGGCTACACCTTC. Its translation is CSAGTVYGYTF.

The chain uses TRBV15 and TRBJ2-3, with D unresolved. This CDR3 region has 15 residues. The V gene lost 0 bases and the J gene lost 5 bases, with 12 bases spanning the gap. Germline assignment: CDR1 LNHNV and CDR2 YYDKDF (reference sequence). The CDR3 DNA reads TGTGCCACCAGCAGAGAAAAGGGATCGGAAGATACGCAGTATTTT. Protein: CATSREKGSEDTQYF.

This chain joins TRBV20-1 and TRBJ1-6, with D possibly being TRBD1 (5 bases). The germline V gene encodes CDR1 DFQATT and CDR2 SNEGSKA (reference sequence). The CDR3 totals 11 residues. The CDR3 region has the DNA TGCAGACCCGGGGGGTTGTCCCCCCTCCACTTT. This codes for CRPGGLSPLHF.

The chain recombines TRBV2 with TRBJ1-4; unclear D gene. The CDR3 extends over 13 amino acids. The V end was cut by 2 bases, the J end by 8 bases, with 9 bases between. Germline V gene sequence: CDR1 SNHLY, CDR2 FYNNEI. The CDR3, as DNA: TGTGCCAGCAGTGAACAGTTTCGAGAAAAACTGTTTTTT. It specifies CASSEQFREKLFF.

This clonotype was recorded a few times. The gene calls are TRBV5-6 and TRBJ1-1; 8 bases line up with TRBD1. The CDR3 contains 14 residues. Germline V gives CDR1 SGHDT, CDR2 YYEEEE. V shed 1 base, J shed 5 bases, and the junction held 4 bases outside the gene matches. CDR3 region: CASSLNRGGTEAFF. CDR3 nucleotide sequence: TGTGCCAGCAGCTTGAACAGGGGGGGTACTGAAGCTTTCTTT.

The CDR3 DNA is TGTGCCAGCATCGAGGACGGGAGACCCTCCTACGAGCAGTACTTC. This codes for CASIEDGRPSYEQYF. This chain connects TRBV7-9 to TRBJ2-7; D is perhaps TRBD2 (6 bases). Germline values: CDR1 SEHNR, CDR2 FQNEAQ (reference sequence). The CDR3 spans 15 residues. Trimming left V 7 bases short and J 0 bases short, with 16 bases between.

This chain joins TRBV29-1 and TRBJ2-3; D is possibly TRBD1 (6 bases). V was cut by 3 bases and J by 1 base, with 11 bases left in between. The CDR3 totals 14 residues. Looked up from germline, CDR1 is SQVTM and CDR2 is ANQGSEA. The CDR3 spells CSVDRHRGTDTQYF. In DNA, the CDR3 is TGCAGCGTTGATAGACACAGGGGCACAGATACGCAGTATTTT.

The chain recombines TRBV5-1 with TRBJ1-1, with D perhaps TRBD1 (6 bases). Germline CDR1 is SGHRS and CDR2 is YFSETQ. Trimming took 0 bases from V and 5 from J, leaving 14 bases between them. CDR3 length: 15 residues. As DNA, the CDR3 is TGCGCCAGCAGCTTGGACGGGGGGCGACCTACTGAAGCTTTCTTT. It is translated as CASSLDGGRPTEAFF.

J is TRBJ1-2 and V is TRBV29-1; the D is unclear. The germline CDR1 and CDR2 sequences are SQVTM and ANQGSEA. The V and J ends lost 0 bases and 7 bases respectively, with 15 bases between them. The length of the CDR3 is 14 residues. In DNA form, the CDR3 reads TGCAGCGTTGAAGATCTCATAAGGTTGGGTGGCTACACCTTC. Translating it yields CSVEDLIRLGGYTF.

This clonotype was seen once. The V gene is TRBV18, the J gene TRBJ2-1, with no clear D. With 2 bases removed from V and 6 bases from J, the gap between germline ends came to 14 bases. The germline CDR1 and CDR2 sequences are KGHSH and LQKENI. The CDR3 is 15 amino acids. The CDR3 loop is CASSPIHQGGNEQFF. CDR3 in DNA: TGTGCCAGCTCACCAATACACCAAGGTGGCAATGAGCAGTTCTTC.

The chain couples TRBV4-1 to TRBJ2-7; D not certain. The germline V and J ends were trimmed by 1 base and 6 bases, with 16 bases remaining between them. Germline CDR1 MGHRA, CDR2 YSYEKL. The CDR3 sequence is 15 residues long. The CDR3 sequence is CASSQVREFRSEQYF. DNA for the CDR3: TGCGCCAGCAGCCAAGTTAGGGAATTTCGCTCCGAGCAGTACTTC.

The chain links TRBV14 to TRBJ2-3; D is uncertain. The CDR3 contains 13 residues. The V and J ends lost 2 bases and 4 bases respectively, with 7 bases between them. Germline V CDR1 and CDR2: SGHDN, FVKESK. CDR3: CASSQSSADTQYF. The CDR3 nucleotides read TGTGCCAGCAGCCAATCCTCCGCAGATACGCAGTATTTT. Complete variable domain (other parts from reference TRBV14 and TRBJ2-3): EAGVTQFPSHSVIEKGQTVTLRCDPISGHDNLYWYRRVMGKEIKFLLHFVKESKQDESGMPNNRFLAERTGGTYSTLKVQPAELEDSGVYFCASSQSSADTQYFGPGTRLTVL.

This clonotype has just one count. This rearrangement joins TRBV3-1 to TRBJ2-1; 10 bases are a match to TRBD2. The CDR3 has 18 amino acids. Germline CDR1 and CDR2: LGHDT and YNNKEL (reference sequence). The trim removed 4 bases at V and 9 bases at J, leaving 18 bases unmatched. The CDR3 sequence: CASSPWGLAGDLSGEQFF. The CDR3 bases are TGTGCCAGCAGCCCTTGGGGGCTAGCGGGAGATTTGTCGGGTGAGCAGTTCTTC.

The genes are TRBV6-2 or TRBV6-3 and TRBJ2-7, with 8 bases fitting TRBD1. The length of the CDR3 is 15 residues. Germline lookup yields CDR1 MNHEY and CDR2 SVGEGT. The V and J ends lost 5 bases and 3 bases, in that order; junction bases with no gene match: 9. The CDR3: CASSALGTGLYEQYF. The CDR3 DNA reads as TGTGCCAGCAGTGCATTGGGGACAGGCCTCTACGAGCAGTACTTC.

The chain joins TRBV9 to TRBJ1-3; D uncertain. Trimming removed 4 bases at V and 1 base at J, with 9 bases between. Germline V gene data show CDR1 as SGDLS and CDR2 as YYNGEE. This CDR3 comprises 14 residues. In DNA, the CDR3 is TGTGCCAGCAGCCCAAAGGAGTCTGGAAACACCATATATTTT. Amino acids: CASSPKESGNTIYF. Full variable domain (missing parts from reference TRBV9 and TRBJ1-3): DSGVTQTPKHLITATGQRVTLRCSPRSGDLSVYWYQQSLDQGLQFLIQYYNGEERAKGNILERFSAQQFPDLHSELNLSSLELGDSALYFCASSPKESGNTIYFGEGSWLTVV.

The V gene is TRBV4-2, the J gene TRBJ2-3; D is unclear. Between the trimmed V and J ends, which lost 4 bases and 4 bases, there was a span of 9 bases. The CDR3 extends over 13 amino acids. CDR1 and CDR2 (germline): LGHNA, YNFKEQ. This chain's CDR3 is CASSPDGSDTQYF. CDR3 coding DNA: TGTGCCAGCAGCCCGGATGGCTCAGATACGCAGTATTTT.

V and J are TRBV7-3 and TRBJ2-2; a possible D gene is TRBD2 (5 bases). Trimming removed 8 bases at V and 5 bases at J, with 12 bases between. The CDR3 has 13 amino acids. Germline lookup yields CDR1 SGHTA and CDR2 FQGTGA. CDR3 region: CASGLPGTGELFF. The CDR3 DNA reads TGTGCCAGCGGACTCCCGGGGACCGGGGAGCTGTTTTTT.

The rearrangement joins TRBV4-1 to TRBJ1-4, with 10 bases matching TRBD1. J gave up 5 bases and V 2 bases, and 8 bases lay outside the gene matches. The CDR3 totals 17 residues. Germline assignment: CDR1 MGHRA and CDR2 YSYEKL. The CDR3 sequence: CASSQSGQGLLNEKLFF. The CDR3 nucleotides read TGCGCCAGCAGCCAATCGGGACAGGGGCTCCTGAATGAAAAACTGTTTTTT.

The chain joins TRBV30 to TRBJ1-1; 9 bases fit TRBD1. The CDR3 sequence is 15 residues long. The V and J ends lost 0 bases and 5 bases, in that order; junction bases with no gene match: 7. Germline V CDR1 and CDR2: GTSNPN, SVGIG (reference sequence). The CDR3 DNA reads TGTGCCTGGAGTGTTCTGGGACAGGGAGGTACTGAAGCTTTCTTT. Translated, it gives CAWSVLGQGGTEAFF. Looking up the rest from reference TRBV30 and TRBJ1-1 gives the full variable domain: SQTIHQWPATLVQPVGSPLSLECTVEGTSNPNLYWYRQAAGRGLQLLFYSVGIGQISSEVPQNLSASRPQDRQFILSSKKLLLSDSGFYLCAWSVLGQGGTEAFFGQGTRLTVV.

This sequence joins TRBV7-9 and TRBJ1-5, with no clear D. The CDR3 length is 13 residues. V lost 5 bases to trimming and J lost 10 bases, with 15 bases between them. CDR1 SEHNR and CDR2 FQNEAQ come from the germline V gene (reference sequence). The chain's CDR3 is CASSINAGIPQHF. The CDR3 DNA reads TGTGCCAGCAGCATCAATGCGGGGATTCCCCAGCATTTT.